The 28 T cell receptor beta chains listed next were all sequenced from one sample in a study of T cell changes during pregnancy in multiple sclerosis. The table came from immunoSEQ multiplex PCR; TCRdb's copy has only in-frame clones and leaves some out. The data contain fewer than 85,000 clones, around 92% of them seen just once; the ten biggest clones take up about 2.5%. The source material was peripheral blood, sampled before pregnancy. All receptors come from a female donor with multiple sclerosis, enrolled in a pregnancy study.

This chain uses TRBV19 with TRBJ1-1; D uncertain. Trimming removed 5 bases from V and 1 base from J, with 8 bases in between. The CDR3 runs 13 residues. Germline assignment: CDR1 LNHDA and CDR2 SQIVND (reference sequence). CDR3 sequence reads: CASSESGNTEAFF. CDR3 DNA sequence: TGTGCCAGTAGTGAGAGTGGGAACACTGAAGCTTTCTTT.

The chain links TRBV19 to TRBJ1-4, with TRBD1 as a possible D gene (5 bases). Germline V gene sequence: CDR1 LNHDA, CDR2 SQIVND (reference sequence). This CDR3 region has 15 residues. Trimming cost V 1 base and J 2 bases, with 8 bases left between them. This CDR3 reads CASSIVGATNEKLFF. The CDR3 DNA follows: TGTGCCAGTAGTATAGTTGGGGCCACTAATGAAAAACTGTTTTTT.

J is TRBJ2-7 and V is TRBV29-1, with 9 positions matching TRBD1. Germline loops: CDR1 SQVTM, CDR2 ANQGSEA. This CDR3 is 13 amino acids long. Trimming took 7 bases from V and 3 from J; bases not matched to a gene: 7. The CDR3 nucleotides are TGCAGCGCCACCGGGACAGGGCGCTACGAGCAGTACTTC. It yields the protein CSATGTGRYEQYF.

The rearrangement uses TRBV29-1 and TRBJ2-5; D is undetermined. V was pared by 7 bases and J by 2 bases, with 8 bases between. The CDR3 totals 11 residues. Germline CDR1 and CDR2: SQVTM and ANQGSEA. The CDR3 sequence: CSAYLQETQYF. The CDR3, as DNA: TGCAGCGCGTATTTACAAGAGACCCAGTACTTC.

This chain connects TRBV5-1 to TRBJ1-1, with D possibly TRBD1 on 5 matching bases. In germline, CDR1 is SGHRS, CDR2 YFSETQ. This CDR3 spans 15 amino acids. Between the trimmed V and J ends, which lost 2 bases and 3 bases, there was a span of 14 bases. The DNA for the CDR3 is TGCGCCAGCAGCTTAGGGTGGGGGAGGGACACTGAAGCTTTCTTT. Its protein product is CASSLGWGRDTEAFF.

The chain links TRBV6-5 to TRBJ1-4; TRBD1 might be the D (5 bases). The CDR3 extends over 15 amino acids. V lost 0 bases and J 7 bases, leaving 12 bases between the germline ends. Germline V CDR1 and CDR2: MNHEY, SVGAGI. The CDR3 nucleotides read TGTGCCAGCAGTTACTCCACAGGACCACTTGAAAAACTGTTTTTT. It is translated as CASSYSTGPLEKLFF.

This chain uses TRBV29-1 with TRBJ2-3; TRBD1 might be the D (6 bases). This CDR3 is 14 amino acids long. Germline assignment: CDR1 SQVTM and CDR2 ANQGSEA. V was cut by 5 bases and J by 5 bases, with 17 bases left in between. The CDR3 region has the DNA TGCAGCGTTAGAGACACGGACAGAGGAGATACGCAGTATTTT. Translation gives CSVRDTDRGDTQYF.

The V and J genes are TRBV11-3 and TRBJ2-3; D not resolved. Germline V lookup: CDR1 SGHNT, CDR2 YENEEA. Trimming pared 4 bases from V and 2 bases from J, leaving 10 bases between. The CDR3 spans 14 residues. The CDR3 DNA reads TGTGCCAGCAGCTCACCTGAGGTCACAGATACGCAGTATTTT. Encoded protein: CASSSPEVTDTQYF.

The chain couples TRBV6-5 to TRBJ2-3, with 7 positions matching TRBD2. From germline, CDR1 is MNHEY and CDR2 SVGAGI. This CDR3 has 16 amino acids. The J segment lost 2 bases and the V segment lost 0 bases, leaving 5 bases of the junction unmatched. In nucleotides, the CDR3 is TGTGCCAGCAGTTACTCTGCTAGCGGACACACAGATACGCAGTATTTT. It codes for CASSYSASGHTDTQYF.

The chain links TRBV28 to TRBJ2-7, with 10 bases matching TRBD2. V lost 5 bases and J lost 2; bases outside the gene matches: 6. The CDR3 spans 15 residues. Germline V CDR1 and CDR2: MDHEN, SYDVKM. The chain's CDR3 is CASSAGLAVTYEQYF. The CDR3 coding sequence is TGTGCCAGCAGTGCTGGACTAGCGGTGACCTACGAGCAGTACTTC.

V usage is TRBV10-3 and J usage is TRBJ2-7, with a possible D match to TRBD1 (5 bases). The CDR3 totals 12 residues. The germline gives CDR1 ENHRY, CDR2 SYGVKD. Trimming pared 9 bases from V and 4 bases from J, leaving 13 bases between. CDR3 DNA sequence: TGTGCCATTTCAGAGACAGCTTACGAGCAGTACTTC. Translated: CAISETAYEQYF.

The rearrangement uses TRBV18 and TRBJ1-1; the D gene is possibly TRBD1 (5 bases). Trimming cost V 3 bases and J 8 bases, with 10 bases left between them. This CDR3 is built from 12 residues. Germline V lookup: CDR1 KGHSH, CDR2 LQKENI. In DNA form, the CDR3 reads TGTGCCAGCTCACCCAGGGAGGGCGAAGCTTTCTTT. This translates into CASSPREGEAFF.

In its sample, this clone was seen a few times. V is TRBV10-3 and J is TRBJ1-5; D is perhaps TRBD1 (5 bases). V lost 4 bases and J 0 bases, leaving 16 bases between the germline ends. Germline V gives CDR1 ENHRY, CDR2 SYGVKD. This CDR3 comprises 17 residues. The CDR3 spells CAISASQGGASNQPQHF. The CDR3 nucleotides read TGTGCCATCAGTGCGTCCCAGGGCGGGGCTAGCAATCAGCCCCAGCATTTT.

This clone was observed a few times. The chain uses TRBV6-5 and TRBJ1-3; 8 bases agree with TRBD1. The CDR3 spans 14 residues. Trimming at V came to 8 bases and at J to 3 bases, leaving 6 bases not matched to a gene. Germline CDR1 is MNHEY and CDR2 is SVGAGI. The CDR3 sequence is CASAQGALGNTIYF. As DNA, the CDR3 is TGTGCCAGCGCCCAGGGGGCGCTTGGAAACACCATATATTTT.

The rearrangement uses TRBV14 and TRBJ2-1; 7 positions match TRBD2. The CDR3 runs 13 residues. Germline-derived CDR1 and CDR2 are SGHDN and FVKESK. V lost 4 bases to trimming and J lost 6 bases; unmatched junction nucleotides: 3. CDR3 loop: CASSRGRVNEQFF. In DNA, the CDR3 is TGTGCCAGCAGCCGCGGGAGAGTCAATGAGCAGTTCTTC.

The J gene is TRBJ2-1, the V gene TRBV27; D call uncertain. Germline V CDR1 and CDR2: MNHEY, SMNVEV (reference sequence). This CDR3 region has 13 residues. V was trimmed by 6 bases and J by 7 bases, leaving 13 bases between them. The CDR3 coding sequence is TGTGCCAGCAGCTTACGAGGAGAAAATGAGCAGTTCTTC. This sequence encodes CASSLRGENEQFF.

CDR3 region: CASRVRDRGSNYGYTF. The CDR3 DNA reads as TGTGCCAGCAGAGTTCGGGACAGGGGTTCTAACTATGGCTACACCTTC. J is TRBJ1-2 and V is TRBV7-9, with 10 nucleotides matching TRBD1. The CDR3 runs to 16 residues. J lost 0 bases, V lost 6 bases, and 7 bases had no gene match. Looked up from germline, CDR1 is SEHNR and CDR2 is FQNEAQ (reference sequence). Based on the CDR3 plus reference TRBV7-9 and TRBJ1-2, the full variable domain is DTGVSQNPRHKITKRGQNVTFRCDPISEHNRLYWYRQTLGQGPEFLTYFQNEAQLEKSRLLSDRFSAERPKGSFSTLEIQRTEQGDSAMYLCASRVRDRGSNYGYTFGSGTRLTVV.

V usage is TRBV6-1 and J usage is TRBJ2-1; D is unresolved. The germline V gene encodes CDR1 MNHNS and CDR2 SASEGT. CDR3 length: 8 amino acids. Trimming pared 2 bases from V and 15 bases from J, leaving 2 bases between. CDR3: CASSERFF. The DNA of the CDR3 is TGTGCCAGCAGTGAACGGTTCTTC.

V gene TRBV18 combines with J gene TRBJ2-2, with TRBD2 as a possible D gene (6 bases). Germline CDR1 reads KGHSH; CDR2 reads LQKENI. CDR3 length: 16 residues. V was cut by 1 base and J by 1 base, with 10 bases left in between. The CDR3 DNA reads as TGTGCCAGCTCACCACTGGAAGCGGGGAACACCGGGGAGCTGTTTTTT. Its translation is CASSPLEAGNTGELFF.

The V and J genes are TRBV7-2 and TRBJ2-3, with 11 bases lining up with TRBD2. The V and J ends lost 5 bases and 8 bases, in that order; junction bases with no gene match: 9. The CDR3 is made up of 15 amino acids. Germline lookup yields CDR1 SGHTA and CDR2 FQGNSA. Here the CDR3 reads CASSRLAGLFGTQYF. CDR3 DNA: TGTGCCAGCAGCCGACTAGCGGGATTATTCGGTACGCAGTATTTT.

This chain uses TRBV15 with TRBJ1-2; D is perhaps TRBD1 (5 bases). The V end lost 0 bases, the J end lost 2 bases, and 7 bases lay between the germline ends. From germline, CDR1 is LNHNV and CDR2 YYDKDF (reference sequence). The length of the CDR3 is 14 residues. Written as DNA, the CDR3 is TGTGCCACCAGCAGAGATCGACAGAACTATGGCTACACCTTC. It is translated as CATSRDRQNYGYTF. The entire variable domain, with the rest obtained from reference TRBV15 and TRBJ1-2, is as follows: DAMVIQNPRYQVTQFGKPVTLSCSQTLNHNVMYWYQQKSSQAPKLLFHYYDKDFNNEADTPDNFQSRRPNTSFCFLDIRSPGLGDTAMYLCATSRDRQNYGYTFGSGTRLTVV.

The chain is built from TRBV20-1 and TRBJ2-3; TRBD1 aligns across 7 bases. This CDR3 region has 10 residues. V was clipped by 5 bases and J by 10 bases; unmatched bases: 3. CDR1 and CDR2 (germline): DFQATT, SNEGSKA (reference sequence). CDR3 loop: CSARGQAQYF. The CDR3 region has the DNA TGCAGTGCTCGCGGACAGGCGCAGTATTTT.

The V gene is TRBV7-9, the J gene TRBJ2-5; no clear D. V gave up 1 base and J gave up 5 bases, with 5 bases separating them. The CDR3 is made up of 12 amino acids. Per the germline V gene, CDR1 is SEHNR and CDR2 is FQNEAQ (reference sequence). The CDR3 protein is CASSLEEETQYF. The CDR3 region has the DNA TGTGCCAGCAGCTTAGAGGAGGAGACCCAGTACTTC.

The rearrangement joins TRBV19 to TRBJ2-1; perhaps TRBD1 as D (6 bases). The CDR3 covers 16 residues. V was shortened by 7 bases and J by 6 bases, with 22 bases between the two germline ends. Germline values: CDR1 LNHDA, CDR2 SQIVND (reference sequence). CDR3 nucleotides: TGTGCCAGTACCCCGATGGGGGCAGTGGGGAGCAATGAGCAGTTCTTC. It yields the protein CASTPMGAVGSNEQFF.

V usage is TRBV11-3 and J usage is TRBJ2-7; 8 bases fit TRBD1. Germline CDR1 is SGHNT and CDR2 is YENEEA. CDR3 length equals 17 residues. The V segment lost 4 bases and the J segment 2 bases; nucleotides outside the gene matches: 13. This CDR3 reads CASSSRTGKVRTYEQYF. In DNA, the CDR3 is TGTGCCAGCAGCTCCCGGACAGGGAAAGTAAGGACCTACGAGCAGTACTTC.

V usage is TRBV5-3 and J usage is TRBJ2-1; TRBD2 agrees at 10 bases. TRBV5-3 is identified as an open reading frame with a role that is uncertain. The V segment lost 4 bases and the J segment 4 bases; nucleotides outside the gene matches: 11. The CDR3 totals 17 residues. The CDR3 nucleotides are TGTGCCAGAAGCCTCGGCCCACTAGCGGGGTCGTACAATGAGCAGTTCTTC. Its translation is CARSLGPLAGSYNEQFF.

The chain links TRBV4-2 to TRBJ2-2; TRBD2 agrees at 8 bases. The V and J ends lost 4 bases and 1 base, in that order; junction bases with no gene match: 5. This CDR3 is built from 16 residues. CDR1 is LGHNA, CDR2 YNFKEQ, per germline. CDR3 amino acids: CASSLRTSGNTGELFF. DNA of the CDR3: TGTGCCAGCAGCCTGCGAACTAGCGGGAACACCGGGGAGCTGTTTTTT.

The V call is TRBV30, the J call TRBJ1-2, with 8 positions matching TRBD1. The CDR3 consists of 12 residues. V lost 3 bases, J lost 11 bases, and 8 bases stayed unmatched. From germline, CDR1 is GTSNPN and CDR2 SVGIG (reference sequence). CDR3 sequence: CAWSGTGLRYTF. The CDR3 nucleotides read TGTGCCTGGAGCGGGACAGGCCTGCGGTACACCTTC.